The entry that follows covers one T cell receptor beta chain sequence. This sample is part of a study of control samples from healthy donors and cancer patients. Clones were read by immunoSEQ multiplex PCR, and TCRdb kept only the in-frame ones, dropping some. This table holds 120,000 or so clones, roughly 84% found once. Source material: blood. The source of this sequence is a man aged 40-49 years in good health.

CDR3 bases: TGTGCCAGCAGCCGGGGACCGAGCTATGGCTACACCTTC. Translating gives CASSRGPSYGYTF. The rearrangement joins TRBV5-6 to TRBJ1-2; possible D gene TRBD1, 5 bases. Germline V gives CDR1 SGHDT, CDR2 YYEEEE. V was cut by 4 bases and J by 4 bases, with 11 bases left in between. This CDR3 has 13 residues.